Listed below are T cell receptor beta chains from one sample, sequenced in a study of T cell responses to AZD1222 COVID-19 vaccine. TCRdb's table, derived via immunoSEQ multiplex PCR, lists solely in-frame clones and lacks some. This table has over 100,000 clones, about 80% appearing once. Sample: peripheral blood, taken on day 0 of AZD1222 vaccination. These receptors originate from an adult in good health. Both conserved end residues are part of each CDR3.

J: TRBJ2-1
V: TRBV6-2/TRBV6-3
CDR3: CASSYSVESTNEQFF

J: TRBJ2-7
V: TRBV18
CDR3: CASSPGQGTYEQYF

J: TRBJ1-1
V: TRBV3-1/TRBV3-2
CDR3: CASSLSWRGTEAFF

J: TRBJ2-5
V: TRBV5-6
CDR3: CASSLRGLFEETQYF

J: TRBJ2-3
V: TRBV7-9
CDR3: CASSPGQRSTDTQYF

J: TRBJ2-1
V: TRBV15
CDR3: CATAGEVYNEQFF

J: TRBJ1-1
V: TRBV15
CDR3: CATSRDKRPDDEAFF

J: TRBJ2-7
V: TRBV5-1
CDR3: CASRSGSSSYEQYF

J: TRBJ1-2
V: TRBV3-1/TRBV3-2
CDR3: CASSPRGEQGGYTF

J: TRBJ1-1
V: TRBV3-1/TRBV3-2
CDR3: CASSQGAGGTEAFF

J: TRBJ1-5
V: TRBV6-5
CDR3: CASCRNSNQPQHF

J: TRBJ2-7
V: TRBV10-2
CDR3: CASSGWTSGNYEQYF

J: TRBJ1-4
V: TRBV6-6
CDR3: CASSNLYGDEKLFF